These T cell receptor beta chains were read from a single sample in a study of shared clonotypes between healthy human individuals. Data came from immunoSEQ multiplex PCR; TCRdb stores just in-frame clones and leaves some out. The sample records around 2,100,000 clones, about 95% being singletons. The sample taken for sequencing was naive CD8+ T cells sorted from blood. Receptor source: a man between 18 and 29 years old in good health. Both conserved end residues are part of each CDR3. The D gene is left open where the match is weak. Some rows have no size entry. The others give once, few or many, or a class for an expanded clone.

v_call: TRBV27
j_call: TRBJ1-2
d_call: .
clone_size: .
cdr3_nt: TGTGCCAGCAGCCTTCAGGCTAACTATGGCTACACCTTC
cdr3_aa: CASSLQANYGYTF

v_call: TRBV27
j_call: TRBJ2-7
d_call: .
clone_size: .
cdr3_nt: TGTGCCAGCAGTCCTATTGACAGCTACGAGCAGTACTTC
cdr3_aa: CASSPIDSYEQYF

v_call: TRBV19
j_call: TRBJ1-2
d_call: TRBD1
clone_size: few
cdr3_nt: TGTGCCAGTAGTGAACAGGGGACCTATGATGGCTACACCTTC
cdr3_aa: CASSEQGTYDGYTF

v_call: TRBV6-5
j_call: TRBJ1-5
d_call: TRBD1
clone_size: .
cdr3_nt: TGTGCCAGCAGTTACGGTCAGGGGGCGAATCAGCCCCAGCATTTT
cdr3_aa: CASSYGQGANQPQHF

v_call: TRBV19
j_call: TRBJ2-2
d_call: .
clone_size: .
cdr3_nt: TGTGCCAGTAGCTTACTAGTAACCCCCGGGGAGCTGTTTTTT
cdr3_aa: CASSLLVTPGELFF

v_call: TRBV4-2
j_call: TRBJ2-3
d_call: TRBD1
clone_size: .
cdr3_nt: TGTGCCAGCAGCCAGGATGGGACAGGGGCACAAGATACGCAGTATTTT
cdr3_aa: CASSQDGTGAQDTQYF

v_call: TRBV6-5
j_call: TRBJ2-7
d_call: .
clone_size: .
cdr3_nt: TGTGCCAGCAGTTGGGATTCGGGCGCGGGATACGAGCAGTACTTC
cdr3_aa: CASSWDSGAGYEQYF

v_call: TRBV7-6
j_call: TRBJ2-7
d_call: TRBD2
clone_size: .
cdr3_nt: TGTGCCAGCAGCTTATATACCGGTGCTAGCGGAAAGTACGAGCAGTACTTC
cdr3_aa: CASSLYTGASGKYEQYF

v_call: TRBV7-9
j_call: TRBJ2-2
d_call: TRBD1
clone_size: .
cdr3_nt: TGTGCCAGCAGCTCCGTTGAAGGGACAGCGAACACCGGGGAGCTGTTTTTT
cdr3_aa: CASSSVEGTANTGELFF

v_call: TRBV7-9
j_call: TRBJ2-3
d_call: TRBD2
clone_size: .
cdr3_nt: TGTGCCAGCAGCTTAGATACCCCTCTAGCGGACTCCAGCACAGATACGCAGTATTTT
cdr3_aa: CASSLDTPLADSSTDTQYF

v_call: TRBV6-5
j_call: TRBJ1-4
d_call: .
clone_size: .
cdr3_nt: TGTGCCAGCAGTTACGAAGGGGTGCATGAAAAACTGTTTTTT
cdr3_aa: CASSYEGVHEKLFF

v_call: TRBV29-1
j_call: TRBJ2-2
d_call: .
clone_size: .
cdr3_nt: TGCAGCGTGGCAGGGGTACAGGGCGAAATGACCGGGGAGCTGTTTTTT
cdr3_aa: CSVAGVQGEMTGELFF

v_call: TRBV6-5
j_call: TRBJ2-7
d_call: TRBD1
clone_size: .
cdr3_nt: TGTGCCAGCAGTTACCTAGGGGACAGGGGGCACGAGCAGTACTTC
cdr3_aa: CASSYLGDRGHEQYF

v_call: TRBV10-2
j_call: TRBJ2-5
d_call: TRBD2
clone_size: .
cdr3_nt: TGCGCCAGCAGTGAAGTAGCGGGGGAGACCCAGTACTTC
cdr3_aa: CASSEVAGETQYF

v_call: TRBV5-6
j_call: TRBJ1-1
d_call: .
clone_size: .
cdr3_nt: TGTGCCAGCAGTATGAGCACTGAAGCTTTCTTT
cdr3_aa: CASSMSTEAFF

v_call: TRBV30
j_call: TRBJ2-7
d_call: TRBD1
clone_size: .
cdr3_nt: TGTGCCTGGGCGACAGGGTGGATGGGCGAGCAGTACTTC
cdr3_aa: CAWATGWMGEQYF

v_call: TRBV6-5
j_call: TRBJ2-3
d_call: .
clone_size: .
cdr3_nt: TGTGCCAGCGGACTCGTTGGAACAGATACGCAGTATTTT
cdr3_aa: CASGLVGTDTQYF

v_call: TRBV27
j_call: TRBJ1-5
d_call: .
clone_size: .
cdr3_nt: TGTGCCAGCAGCCTACTTGGTCAGCCCCAGCATTTT
cdr3_aa: CASSLLGQPQHF

v_call: TRBV30
j_call: TRBJ2-7
d_call: .
clone_size: .
cdr3_nt: TGTGCCTGGAGTGGCAGCGAGAACATACAGTACTTC
cdr3_aa: CAWSGSENIQYF

v_call: TRBV12-5
j_call: TRBJ2-7
d_call: .
clone_size: .
cdr3_nt: TGTGCTAGTGGTTCCAACTACGAGCAGTACTTC
cdr3_aa: CASGSNYEQYF

v_call: TRBV2
j_call: TRBJ2-7
d_call: TRBD2
clone_size: .
cdr3_nt: TGTGCCAGCACGGCGGGGGGCTACGAGCAGTACTTC
cdr3_aa: CASTAGGYEQYF

v_call: TRBV4-3
j_call: TRBJ1-2
d_call: TRBD1
clone_size: .
cdr3_nt: TGCGCCAGCAGCCAACTACAGACAGGGGACCTCTATGGCTACACCTTC
cdr3_aa: CASSQLQTGDLYGYTF

v_call: TRBV7-9
j_call: TRBJ2-7
d_call: .
clone_size: .
cdr3_nt: TGTGCCAGCAGCTCGGACGATTTTAGCTCCTACGAGCAGTACTTC
cdr3_aa: CASSSDDFSSYEQYF

v_call: TRBV6-5
j_call: TRBJ2-1
d_call: TRBD2
clone_size: .
cdr3_nt: TGTGCCAGCATCGGACTAGACTACAATGAGCAGTTCTTC
cdr3_aa: CASIGLDYNEQFF

v_call: TRBV5-1
j_call: TRBJ1-5
d_call: .
clone_size: .
cdr3_nt: TGCGCCAGCAGCTTGGAGGACACATTTAATCAGCCCCAGCATTTT
cdr3_aa: CASSLEDTFNQPQHF

v_call: TRBV6-4
j_call: TRBJ1-3
d_call: .
clone_size: .
cdr3_nt: TGTGCCAGCAGTGACCGGGACGTAGGAAGTTTCTCTGGAAACACCATATATTTT
cdr3_aa: CASSDRDVGSFSGNTIYF

v_call: TRBV5-8
j_call: TRBJ2-7
d_call: .
clone_size: once
cdr3_nt: TGTGCCAGCAGCCTCGGGTTGAGCTCCTACGAGCAGTACTTC
cdr3_aa: CASSLGLSSYEQYF

v_call: TRBV5-1
j_call: TRBJ1-1
d_call: .
clone_size: .
cdr3_nt: TGCGCCAGCAGCTTCTTTCCGGGGGCGGACACTGAAGCTTTCTTT
cdr3_aa: CASSFFPGADTEAFF

v_call: TRBV5-6
j_call: TRBJ2-5
d_call: .
clone_size: once
cdr3_nt: TGTGCCAGCAGCCCTGGGACAGGCGGGGGGGAGACCCAGTACTTC
cdr3_aa: CASSPGTGGGETQYF

v_call: TRBV7-6
j_call: TRBJ2-7
d_call: TRBD1
clone_size: few
cdr3_nt: TGTGCCAGCAGCCCTACAGGGGTGTACGAGCAGTACTTC
cdr3_aa: CASSPTGVYEQYF

v_call: TRBV21-1
j_call: TRBJ2-7
d_call: .
clone_size: .
cdr3_nt: TGTGCCAGCAGCACTTGGACAGAGCAGTACTTC
cdr3_aa: CASSTWTEQYF

v_call: TRBV11-1
j_call: TRBJ2-3
d_call: .
clone_size: .
cdr3_nt: TGTGCCAGCAGTCCGGACACAGATACGCAGTATTTT
cdr3_aa: CASSPDTDTQYF

v_call: TRBV14
j_call: TRBJ2-4
d_call: TRBD2
clone_size: .
cdr3_nt: TGTGCCAGCTCGGTCGGGGGGATAAGGTACTTC
cdr3_aa: CASSVGGIRYF

v_call: TRBV28
j_call: TRBJ2-5
d_call: TRBD2
clone_size: .
cdr3_nt: TGTGCCAGCAGTCTCGGACTAGTTGCAGAGACCCAGTACTTC
cdr3_aa: CASSLGLVAETQYF

v_call: TRBV30
j_call: TRBJ2-7
d_call: TRBD2
clone_size: .
cdr3_nt: TGTGCCTGGAGTACGGGACTAGCGGGAGGGGGCTACGAGCAGTACTTC
cdr3_aa: CAWSTGLAGGGYEQYF

v_call: TRBV4-3
j_call: TRBJ2-3
d_call: TRBD2
clone_size: .
cdr3_nt: TGCGCCAGCAGCCAAGATCTGGCGGGAGTATGGGAAGATACGCAGTATTTT
cdr3_aa: CASSQDLAGVWEDTQYF

v_call: TRBV7-9
j_call: TRBJ1-1
d_call: TRBD1
clone_size: .
cdr3_nt: TGTGCCAGCCAAAGGGCAGGGGGGACTGAAGCTTTCTTT
cdr3_aa: CASQRAGGTEAFF

v_call: TRBV2
j_call: TRBJ1-2
d_call: TRBD1
clone_size: .
cdr3_nt: TGTGCCAGCAGTGAAGAGACAGGGATCTATGGCTACACCTTC
cdr3_aa: CASSEETGIYGYTF

v_call: TRBV7-9
j_call: TRBJ1-2
d_call: .
clone_size: once
cdr3_nt: TGTGCCAGCAGCCTGGGACCGCCTGAGGTCTATGGCTACACCTTC
cdr3_aa: CASSLGPPEVYGYTF

v_call: TRBV6-1
j_call: TRBJ2-4
d_call: .
clone_size: .
cdr3_nt: TGTGCCAGCAGTGAAGTAGTAGGACTAGCCAAAAACATTCAGTACTTC
cdr3_aa: CASSEVVGLAKNIQYF

v_call: TRBV5-4
j_call: TRBJ2-2
d_call: .
clone_size: .
cdr3_nt: TGTGCCAGCAGCTTGCTAGGTGAGGAGGAGCTGTTTTTT
cdr3_aa: CASSLLGEEELFF

v_call: TRBV6-6
j_call: TRBJ2-3
d_call: .
clone_size: .
cdr3_nt: TGTGCCAGCAGTTACTCTCGACTCGATACGCAGTATTTT
cdr3_aa: CASSYSRLDTQYF

v_call: TRBV5-1
j_call: TRBJ2-3
d_call: TRBD2
clone_size: .
cdr3_nt: TGCGCCAGCAGCTCGTTACTAGCGGGAGATGCAGATACGCAGTATTTT
cdr3_aa: CASSSLLAGDADTQYF

v_call: TRBV4-3
j_call: TRBJ2-7
d_call: TRBD2
clone_size: .
cdr3_nt: TGCGCCAGCAGCCAAGATCTGATAGCGGGAGATTACGAGCAGTACTTC
cdr3_aa: CASSQDLIAGDYEQYF

v_call: TRBV4-3
j_call: TRBJ1-2
d_call: .
clone_size: .
cdr3_nt: TGCGCCAGCAGCCAAGATAGGAACGCAGCACCTAACTATGGCTACACCTTC
cdr3_aa: CASSQDRNAAPNYGYTF

v_call: TRBV6-1
j_call: TRBJ1-2
d_call: TRBD1
clone_size: .
cdr3_nt: TGTGCCGACCAACCACAGGGGGCTGGCTATGGCTACACCTTC
cdr3_aa: CADQPQGAGYGYTF

v_call: TRBV7-9
j_call: TRBJ1-1
d_call: .
clone_size: .
cdr3_nt: TGTGCCAGCAGCCACTCAGGGGTTGAAGCTTTCTTT
cdr3_aa: CASSHSGVEAFF

v_call: TRBV18
j_call: TRBJ1-2
d_call: .
clone_size: .
cdr3_nt: TGTGCCAGCTCACCACCCTTACAATCCTACTATGGCTACACCTTC
cdr3_aa: CASSPPLQSYYGYTF

v_call: TRBV4-1
j_call: TRBJ1-5
d_call: TRBD1
clone_size: .
cdr3_nt: TGCGCCAGCAGCCATCGACAGGGGGGGAATCAGCCCCAGCATTTT
cdr3_aa: CASSHRQGGNQPQHF

v_call: TRBV6-1
j_call: TRBJ2-4
d_call: .
clone_size: .
cdr3_nt: TGTGCCAGCAGTGAACACGACAGGAACCGAGCCAAAAACATTCAGTACTTC
cdr3_aa: CASSEHDRNRAKNIQYF

v_call: TRBV28
j_call: TRBJ1-1
d_call: .
clone_size: .
cdr3_nt: TGTGCCAGCAGTTTGGGAAGGGTTACTGAAGCTTTCTTT
cdr3_aa: CASSLGRVTEAFF

v_call: TRBV11-2
j_call: TRBJ2-7
d_call: .
clone_size: .
cdr3_nt: TGTGCCAGCAGCTTGGGGACGGCGGGCAGAGAAAACTACGAGCAGTACTTC
cdr3_aa: CASSLGTAGRENYEQYF

v_call: TRBV28
j_call: TRBJ1-1
d_call: .
clone_size: .
cdr3_nt: TGTGCCAGCAGCTCCCCGGGGGGGTTTGACACTGAAGCTTTCTTT
cdr3_aa: CASSSPGGFDTEAFF

v_call: TRBV19
j_call: TRBJ1-5
d_call: .
clone_size: .
cdr3_nt: TGTGCCAGTAGTATTGGTCAGGGGAATCAGCCCCAGCATTTT
cdr3_aa: CASSIGQGNQPQHF

v_call: TRBV28
j_call: TRBJ2-7
d_call: TRBD1
clone_size: .
cdr3_nt: TGTGCCAGCAGACCCGGACAGGGGGCATCCTACGAGCAGTACTTC
cdr3_aa: CASRPGQGASYEQYF